These 17 T cell receptor beta chains originate from one sample sequenced in a study of T cells in Graves' hyperthyroidism and ophthalmopathy. RNA transcripts served as the template for amplifying TCR beta CDR3 regions. First-round RT-PCR targeting the TCR CDR3 was performed with the HTBI primer set. TCRdb passed the multiplex PCR reads through MiXCR, listing each CDR3 protein once. The top ten hold roughly 7.9% of the sample, which has around 300,000 distinct CDR3 sequences, roughly an eighth seen once. Material: blood. All receptors derive from a middle-aged woman with Graves' hyperthyroidism.

This clonotype was detected many times. The chain carries TRBV5-6 and TRBJ2-7, with D maybe TRBD1 (6 bases). CDR1 is SGHDT and CDR2 is YYEEEE in the germline V gene. CDR3 length equals 15 residues. The V end was cut by 4 bases, the J end by 0 bases, with 14 bases between. The DNA of the CDR3 is TGTGCCAGCAGCATTGGACAGAGGGGCTCCTACGAGCAGTACTTC. Amino acid sequence: CASSIGQRGSYEQYF.

This clonotype was counted ten times or more. This chain uses TRBV5-1 with TRBJ2-1; D remains ambiguous. The CDR3 is 13 amino acids. With 1 base removed from V and 9 bases from J, the gap between germline ends came to 11 bases. Germline CDR1 SGHRS, CDR2 YFSETQ. This chain's CDR3 is CASSLFGGTEQFF. As DNA, the CDR3 is TGCGCCAGCAGCTTGTTTGGCGGCACTGAGCAGTTCTTC.

This clonotype was seen ten or more times. V is TRBV7-9 and J is TRBJ2-1; 7 positions agree with TRBD2. The V gene end was trimmed by 3 bases and the J gene end by 10 bases; junction bases not matched to a gene: 15. The CDR3 is 16 amino acids. CDR1 and CDR2 from the germline V gene are SEHNR and FQNEAQ (reference sequence). The chain's CDR3 is CASSFITGDGGVEQFF. CDR3 sequence (DNA): TGTGCCAGCAGCTTCATAACGGGAGATGGGGGGGTGGAGCAGTTCTTC.

Many counts were recorded for this clonotype. The chain links TRBV20-1 to TRBJ2-3, with TRBD1 matching 7 bases. Germline V CDR1 and CDR2: DFQATT, SNEGSKA (reference sequence). The V gene end was trimmed by 7 bases and the J gene end by 0 bases; junction bases not matched to a gene: 10. The CDR3 is 15 amino acids. The CDR3 spells CSVKTLGGSTDTQYF. CDR3 DNA sequence: TGCAGTGTAAAAACCCTAGGGGGCAGCACAGATACGCAGTATTTT.

This sequence joins TRBV10-3 and TRBJ1-3, with 7 bases that match TRBD1. There are 15 residues in the CDR3. V lost 2 bases and J lost 2; bases outside the gene matches: 3. Germline V gene data show CDR1 as ENHRY and CDR2 as SYGVKD. CDR3: CAISEDQGAGNTIYF. Written as DNA, the CDR3 is TGTGCCATCAGTGAGGATCAGGGGGCTGGAAACACCATATATTTT.

This clonotype was counted at least ten times. This CDR3 is CSATSAEGSNQPQHF. CDR3 DNA sequence: TGCAGTGCTACCTCCGCTGAGGGTAGCAATCAGCCCCAGCATTTT. V usage is TRBV20-1 and J usage is TRBJ1-5; unclear D gene. V lost 4 bases and J 0 bases, leaving 13 bases between the germline ends. The CDR3 runs to 15 residues. The germline CDR1 and CDR2 sequences are DFQATT and SNEGSKA (reference sequence).

This clonotype was recorded at least ten times. V is TRBV2 and J is TRBJ1-2, with D hard to call. Germline V gives CDR1 SNHLY, CDR2 FYNNEI. The CDR3 length is 13 residues. Trimming took 7 bases from V and 2 from J, leaving 11 bases between them. CDR3 region: CASIMNSNYGYTF. The CDR3 region has the DNA TGTGCCAGCATCATGAACAGCAACTATGGCTACACCTTC.

The V call is TRBV18, the J call TRBJ1-1, with TRBD1 matching over 9 bases. Germline V gene lookup returns CDR1 KGHSH and CDR2 LQKENI. There are 16 residues in the CDR3. V gave up 4 bases and J gave up 1 base; unmatched junction bases: 7. The CDR3 nucleotides read TGTGCCAGCTCACAAGGCCAGACAGGGGGGAACACTGAAGCTTTCTTT. As protein: CASSQGQTGGNTEAFF.

The chain combines TRBV5-8 with TRBJ2-6; D may be TRBD1 (6 bases). Trimming stripped 0 bases from V and 0 bases from J, with 7 bases between. The germline CDR1 and CDR2 sequences are SGHTS and YDEGEE. This CDR3 is built from 16 residues. The CDR3 sequence is CASSLAGASGANVLTF. In DNA form, the CDR3 reads TGTGCCAGCAGCTTGGCAGGGGCCTCTGGGGCCAACGTCCTGACTTTC.

At least ten counts were recorded for this clonotype. The chain carries TRBV5-1 and TRBJ1-6; no clear D gene. CDR3 length: 12 amino acids. V was clipped by 5 bases and J by 6 bases, with 6 bases between them. CDR1 is SGHRS, CDR2 YFSETQ, per germline. The CDR3, as DNA: TGCGCCAGCAGTGGTACTAATTCACCCCTCCACTTT. As protein: CASSGTNSPLHF.

This clonotype was found many times. J is TRBJ1-2 and V is TRBV6-1; the D is unclear. Germline values: CDR1 MNHNS, CDR2 SASEGT. The ends were cut back, 6 bases at V and 0 bases at J, with 14 bases in the middle. This CDR3 is built from 15 residues. CDR3 protein: CASRSRAPANYGYTF. In DNA, the CDR3 is TGTGCCAGCAGGTCTAGGGCTCCAGCTAACTATGGCTACACCTTC.

This clonotype occurred many times. CDR3 amino acids: CASSEALRETQYF. Written as DNA, the CDR3 is TGTGCCAGCAGTGAAGCGCTTCGAGAGACCCAGTACTTC. This chain uses TRBV6-1 with TRBJ2-5; D gene ambiguous. V was trimmed by 0 bases and J by 4 bases, leaving 6 bases between them. CDR1 is MNHNS and CDR2 is SASEGT in the germline V gene. This CDR3 spans 13 amino acids.

This clonotype was detected many times. V usage is TRBV7-9 and J usage is TRBJ2-1; D unresolved. The CDR3 has 14 residues. V lost 4 bases, J lost 5 bases, and 12 bases lay in between. Looked up from germline, CDR1 is SEHNR and CDR2 is FQNEAQ (reference sequence). The chain's CDR3 is CASSSTDPDNEQFF. DNA for the CDR3: TGTGCCAGCAGCTCTACTGACCCAGACAATGAGCAGTTCTTC.

About this clonotype itself: The junction and the germline gene differ at one end; a read error may be behind it. The chain links TRBV20-1 to TRBJ2-2; 8 bases map to TRBD2. Germline-derived CDR1 and CDR2 are DFQATT and SNEGSKA (reference sequence). The CDR3 consists of 14 residues. This CDR3 reads CSSSREGDTGELFF. CDR3 nucleotide sequence: TGCAGTTCTAGTCGGGAGGGTGACACCGGGGAGCTGTTTTTT.

There are a few counts of this clonotype. The chain joins TRBV2 to TRBJ2-6; 9 bases align to TRBD1. After removal of 3 bases from V and 1 base from J, the junction contained 1 base not matched to a gene. The CDR3 totals 16 residues. CDR1 SNHLY and CDR2 FYNNEI come from the germline V gene. The CDR3 nucleotides are TGTGCCAGCAGTGACGGGACAGGGTCTGGGGCCAACGTCCTGACTTTC. This gives the protein CASSDGTGSGANVLTF.

This clonotype was recorded many times. The rearrangement uses TRBV11-2 and TRBJ1-6; D is ambiguous. CDR1 and CDR2 from the germline V gene are SGHAT and FQNNGV. This CDR3 region has 18 residues. Trimming took 3 bases from V and 0 from J, leaving 15 bases between them. The CDR3 sequence is CASSFPRRVGSYNSPLHF. CDR3 in DNA: TGTGCCAGCAGCTTCCCGCGGAGGGTGGGCTCCTATAATTCACCCCTCCACTTT.

This clonotype was observed at least ten times. The J gene is TRBJ1-2, the V gene TRBV7-8, with D possibly being TRBD1 (5 bases). Trimming removed 5 bases at V and 1 base at J, with 17 bases between. The V gene's germline CDR1 is SGHVS and CDR2 FQNEAQ. The CDR3 consists of 16 residues. For the CDR3, the DNA is TGTGCCAGCAGCCCTTTTGCAGGGACGGTTAACTATGGCTACACCTTC. This gives the protein CASSPFAGTVNYGYTF.